Sequencing of this T cell receptor beta chain was carried out in a study of blood T cell repertoires in COVID-19. Per the study methods: Using reference gene primer amplification, nucleated cell counts were estimated. Sequenced by immunoSEQ multiplex PCR; TCRdb stores in-frame clones only, minus some. That table is the source of V, J and clone size, and D and trimming were worked out from the DNA. The sample gives approximately 190,000 clones, roughly four fifths of which show up once; roughly 6.6% is in the top ten. This CDR3 comprises 14 residues. Germline V gene sequence: CDR1 SGDLS, CDR2 YYNGEE. V lost 0 bases and J 7 bases, leaving 11 bases between the germline ends.

The receptor's source is a woman aged 40 to 50 with acute or convalescent COVID-19. Sequencing was performed on peripheral blood. The rearrangement links TRBV9 to TRBJ2-1; possible D gene TRBD2, 5 bases. Here the CDR3 DNA reads TGTGCCAGCAGCGTAGTAGCGTCCGGGAATGAGCAGTTCTTC. Encoded protein: CASSVVASGNEQFF. The whole variable domain, filled in from reference TRBV9 and TRBJ2-1, reads DSGVTQTPKHLITATGQRVTLRCSPRSGDLSVYWYQQSLDQGLQFLIQYYNGEERAKGNILERFSAQQFPDLHSELNLSSLELGDSALYFCASSVVASGNEQFFGPGTRLTVL.